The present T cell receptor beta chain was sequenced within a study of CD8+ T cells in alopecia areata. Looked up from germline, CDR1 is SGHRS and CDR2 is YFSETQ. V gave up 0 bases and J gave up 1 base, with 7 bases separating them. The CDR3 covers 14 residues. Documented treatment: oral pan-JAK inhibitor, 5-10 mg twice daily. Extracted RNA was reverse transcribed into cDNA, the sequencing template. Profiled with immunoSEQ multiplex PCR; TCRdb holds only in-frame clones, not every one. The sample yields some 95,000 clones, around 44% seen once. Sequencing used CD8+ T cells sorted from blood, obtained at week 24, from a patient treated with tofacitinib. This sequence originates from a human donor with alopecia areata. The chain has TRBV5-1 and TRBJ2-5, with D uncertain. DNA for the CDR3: TGCGCCAGCAGCTTGGTGCGGACCCAAGAGACCCAGTACTTC. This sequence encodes CASSLVRTQETQYF. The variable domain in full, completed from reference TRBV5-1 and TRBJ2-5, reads KAGVTQTPRYLIKTRGQQVTLSCSPISGHRSVSWYQQTPGQGLQFLFEYFSETQRNKGNFPGRFSGRQFSNSRSEMNVSTLELGDSALYLCASSLVRTQETQYFGPGTRLLVL.